This T cell receptor beta chain was observed in a study of blood T cell repertoires in COVID-19. Turning to the study itself: From the United States, Italy and Spain came samples of acute and convalescent COVID-19. T cells, B-cell-depleted T cells, or PBMCs supplied cDNA or gDNA.

The CDR3 runs 16 residues. From germline, CDR1 is SGHVS and CDR2 FQNEAQ. Trimming at V came to 2 bases and at J to 2 bases, leaving 3 bases not matched to a gene. In the source study's methods: Estimation of nucleated cell counts was performed using reference gene primer amplification. Profiled with immunoSEQ multiplex PCR; TCRdb holds only in-frame clones, not every one. D and trimming come from the DNA, and the V and J calls and clone size come from that table. The sample yields about 230,000 clones, approximately 88% seen once. This clonotype was sampled from a man aged 40-55 years with acute or convalescent COVID-19. The rearrangement joins TRBV7-8 to TRBJ2-5; 12 bases are a match to TRBD2. The sample comprised peripheral blood. DNA of the CDR3: TGTGCCAGCAGCTTAACGCTAGCGGGAGGGCAAGAGACCCAGTACTTC. As protein: CASSLTLAGGQETQYF.